A single sample is the source of the 24 T cell receptor beta chains below, sequenced in a study of T cell changes during pregnancy in multiple sclerosis. The table came from immunoSEQ multiplex PCR; TCRdb's copy has only in-frame clones and leaves some out. Among approximately 44,000 clones listed, about 91% were seen once. The sequenced sample was CD4+ T cells from peripheral blood mononuclear cells, obtained in the second trimester of pregnancy. Source of these receptors: a female donor in good health, enrolled as a control in a pregnancy study.

The chain combines TRBV25-1 with TRBJ2-7, with TRBD1 as a possible D gene (6 bases). This CDR3 region has 13 residues. V was trimmed by 3 bases and J by 5 bases, leaving 11 bases between them. Per germline, CDR1 MGHDK and CDR2 SYGVNS. CDR3 sequence: CASSDANRDEQYF. CDR3 in DNA: TGTGCCAGCAGTGACGCGAACAGGGACGAGCAGTACTTC.

This rearrangement joins TRBV11-2 to TRBJ2-1, with D perhaps matching TRBD2 (6 bases). Germline V gives CDR1 SGHAT, CDR2 FQNNGV. This CDR3 region has 13 residues. V dropped 5 bases and J dropped 5 bases, with 10 bases sitting between them. The DNA for the CDR3 is TGTGCCAGCAGCCGGGACTTAAACAATGAGCAGTTCTTC. Protein: CASSRDLNNEQFF.

V gene TRBV9 combines with J gene TRBJ1-3, with 10 positions matching TRBD1. Germline-derived CDR1 and CDR2 are SGDLS and YYNGEE. The J segment lost 3 bases and the V segment lost 0 bases, leaving 0 bases of the junction unmatched. The CDR3 totals 15 residues. In DNA form, the CDR3 reads TGTGCCAGCAGCGTAGGGGACAGGGGTGGAAACACCATATATTTT. Translated: CASSVGDRGGNTIYF. Filled out from reference TRBV9 and TRBJ1-3, the complete variable domain reads DSGVTQTPKHLITATGQRVTLRCSPRSGDLSVYWYQQSLDQGLQFLIQYYNGEERAKGNILERFSAQQFPDLHSELNLSSLELGDSALYFCASSVGDRGGNTIYFGEGSWLTVV.

The chain is built from TRBV21-1 and TRBJ1-5; the D segment call TRBD1 is taken from the table without a DNA check. TRBV21-1 is designated a pseudogene. This CDR3 is built from 16 residues. The CDR3 here is CASNLLIRLPSLPQHF. The CDR3 DNA reads as TGTGCCAGCAACCTACTTATCAGGCTCCCAAGTTTGCCCCAGCATTTT.

The V and J genes are TRBV6-1 and TRBJ2-3, with D tentatively TRBD2 (6 bases). V lost 11 bases and J 2 bases, leaving 11 bases between the germline ends. The CDR3 length is 12 residues. Germline V gives CDR1 MNHNS, CDR2 SASEGT. CDR3 nucleotide sequence: TGTGCCTCCTGGGGGGACACAGATACGCAGTATTTT. This translates into CASWGDTDTQYF.

V usage is TRBV7-9 and J usage is TRBJ2-5; D gene ambiguous. The CDR3 covers 12 residues. The germline V and J ends were trimmed by 1 base and 5 bases, with 5 bases remaining between them. CDR1 SEHNR and CDR2 FQNEAQ come from the germline V gene (reference sequence). The chain's CDR3 is CASSLELETQYF. The DNA for the CDR3 is TGTGCCAGCAGCTTAGAACTCGAGACCCAGTACTTC.

V gene TRBV18 combines with J gene TRBJ2-7; D might be TRBD1 (6 bases). The V gene lost 2 bases and the J gene lost 0 bases, with 11 bases spanning the gap. The CDR3 is 15 residues long. CDR1 KGHSH and CDR2 LQKENI come from the germline V gene. CDR3 residues: CASSPGQSNSYEQYF. The DNA for the CDR3 is TGTGCCAGCTCACCAGGACAGTCGAACTCCTACGAGCAGTACTTC.

V gene TRBV5-1 combines with J gene TRBJ1-2; D gene unclear. The CDR3 is 14 amino acids. CDR1 is SGHRS and CDR2 is YFSETQ in the germline V gene. V was clipped by 0 bases and J by 7 bases, with 13 bases between them. The CDR3 reads CASSLERALSGYTF. CDR3 bases: TGCGCCAGCAGCTTGGAGAGGGCCCTCTCTGGCTACACCTTC.

The chain couples TRBV18 to TRBJ2-4, with D maybe TRBD2 (5 bases). The CDR3 sequence is 17 residues long. V was cut by 0 bases and J by 0 bases, with 12 bases left in between. CDR1 and CDR2 (germline): KGHSH, LQKENI. The CDR3 DNA sequence: TGTGCCAGCTCACCACCCCCGGGGTCACTAGCCAAAAACATTCAGTACTTC. It encodes CASSPPPGSLAKNIQYF.

The chain employs TRBV18 and TRBJ1-3; 7 nucleotides align to TRBD1. This CDR3 is built from 16 residues. Unmatched junction bases numbered 3, after V lost 1 base and J lost 0 bases. The V gene's germline CDR1 is KGHSH and CDR2 LQKENI. DNA for the CDR3: TGTGCCAGCTCACCACAAGGGGGCAACTCTGGAAACACCATATATTTT. Its translation is CASSPQGGNSGNTIYF.

This chain uses TRBV25-1 with TRBJ2-2; maybe TRBD2 (6 bases). Germline-derived CDR1 and CDR2 are MGHDK and SYGVNS. V was trimmed by 1 base and J by 6 bases, leaving 15 bases between them. CDR3 length: 16 residues. CDR3 residues: CASSESRPGVAGELFF. CDR3 DNA sequence: TGTGCCAGCAGTGAATCTCGTCCGGGAGTCGCCGGGGAGCTGTTTTTT.

V usage is TRBV5-6 and J usage is TRBJ2-4; D possibly corresponds to TRBD1 (6 bases). The ends were cut back, 4 bases at V and 7 bases at J, with 15 bases in the middle. The CDR3 covers 14 residues. The germline gives CDR1 SGHDT, CDR2 YYEEEE. DNA for the CDR3: TGTGCCAGCAGCCCCTCGACAGGTTCGAACATTCAGTACTTC. Translation: CASSPSTGSNIQYF.

This sequence joins TRBV5-5 and TRBJ1-5; 8 positions agree with TRBD1. Germline CDR1 and CDR2: SGHKS and YYEKEE (reference sequence). This CDR3 comprises 17 residues. Unmatched junction bases numbered 12, after V lost 1 base and J lost 6 bases. The DNA of the CDR3 is TGTGCCAGCAGCTTGTTTCCAGGGGGCGTAAGCGGTCAGCCCCAGCATTTT. Residues: CASSLFPGGVSGQPQHF. The full variable domain, rest sourced from reference TRBV5-5 and TRBJ1-5, is DAGVTQSPTHLIKTRGQQVTLRCSPISGHKSVSWYQQVLGQGPQFIFQYYEKEERGRGNFPDRFSARQFPNYSSELNVNALLLGDSALYLCASSLFPGGVSGQPQHFGDGTRLSIL.

The chain has TRBV5-1 and TRBJ2-1, with 10 positions matching TRBD2. The CDR3 is made up of 15 amino acids. The J segment lost 3 bases and the V segment lost 4 bases, leaving 4 bases of the junction unmatched. Germline CDR1 reads SGHRS; CDR2 reads YFSETQ. This CDR3 is CASSAGLADYNEQFF. The CDR3 DNA sequence: TGCGCCAGCAGCGCAGGACTAGCGGACTACAATGAGCAGTTCTTC.

This clone has just one count. The chain uses TRBV6-5 and TRBJ2-7; 9 bases match TRBD1. V gave up 2 bases and J gave up 2 bases; unmatched junction bases: 4. In germline, CDR1 is MNHEY, CDR2 SVGAGI. There are 15 residues in the CDR3. DNA for the CDR3: TGTGCCAGCAGTTACGCGGGACAGGGTCCCTACGAGCAGTACTTC. This encodes CASSYAGQGPYEQYF.

J is TRBJ2-3 and V is TRBV6-5; possibly TRBD1 for D (6 bases). Germline CDR1 is MNHEY and CDR2 is SVGAGI. The ends were cut back, 7 bases at V and 1 base at J, with 15 bases in the middle. This CDR3 is 15 amino acids long. The CDR3 region has the DNA TGTGCCAGCACGCAGGGGCGATCCCGCACAGATACGCAGTATTTT. It translates to CASTQGRSRTDTQYF.

About this clone itself: A read error may produce the germline difference seen at one junction end. The V gene is TRBV7-7, the J gene TRBJ2-2; D remains ambiguous. This CDR3 comprises 13 residues. Germline V gives CDR1 SSHAT, CDR2 FNYEAQ (reference sequence). The DNA for the CDR3 is TGTGCTAGCAGCTTAGACAAAACCGGGGAGCTGTTTTTT. It translates to CASSLDKTGELFF.

A few counts support this clone. J is TRBJ1-1 and V is TRBV6-5; D is unclear. CDR1 and CDR2 (germline): MNHEY, SVGAGI. The CDR3 length is 15 residues. The ends were cut back, 3 bases at V and 8 bases at J, with 19 bases in the middle. The CDR3: CASSYTSGRFGEAFF. The CDR3 DNA is TGTGCCAGCAGTTATACCTCTGGCCGCTTTGGCGAAGCTTTCTTT.

V and J are TRBV2 and TRBJ1-4; 11 bases align to TRBD1. The V gene's germline CDR1 is SNHLY and CDR2 FYNNEI. V was pared by 6 bases and J by 8 bases, with 5 bases of the junction left unmatched. The CDR3 is made up of 14 amino acids. CDR3 in DNA: TGTGCCAGCAGGGACAGGGGGCGACTGGAAAAACTGTTTTTT. Residues: CASRDRGRLEKLFF.

This chain joins TRBV20-1 and TRBJ2-3; 7 positions match TRBD2. This CDR3 spans 11 amino acids. V shed 6 bases and J 6 bases; nucleotides not matched to a gene: 3. Per the germline V gene, CDR1 is DFQATT and CDR2 is SNEGSKA (reference sequence). CDR3 nucleotide sequence: TGCAGTGCCCAGCGGGGCGATACGCAGTATTTT. Translated, it gives CSAQRGDTQYF.

In DNA, the CDR3 is TGTGCCAGCAGTTACTCGGGCAGAGCTAGCACAGATACGCAGTATTTT. It yields the protein CASSYSGRASTDTQYF. The genes are TRBV6-5 and TRBJ2-3; no clear D. The germline V gene encodes CDR1 MNHEY and CDR2 SVGAGI. The V end lost 0 bases, the J end lost 0 bases, and 10 bases lay between the germline ends. CDR3 length equals 16 residues.

This sequence joins TRBV5-1 and TRBJ1-2; D gene ambiguous. Trimming cost V 0 bases and J 8 bases, with 20 bases left between them. CDR3 length: 16 amino acids. The germline V gene encodes CDR1 SGHRS and CDR2 YFSETQ. Here the CDR3 reads CASSLVREGGMGGYTF. DNA of the CDR3: TGCGCCAGCAGCTTGGTCCGGGAAGGAGGCATGGGAGGCTACACCTTC.

The V and J genes are TRBV25-1 and TRBJ1-6; D not resolved. This CDR3 contains 14 residues. Trimming took 3 bases from V and 5 from J, leaving 8 bases between them. Germline CDR1 reads MGHDK; CDR2 reads SYGVNS. The CDR3 sequence: CASSDTRNNSPLHF. The CDR3 DNA sequence: TGTGCCAGCAGTGACACGAGGAATAATTCACCCCTCCACTTT.

The chain is built from TRBV2 and TRBJ1-5; D ambiguous. Trimming cost V 6 bases and J 0 bases, with 3 bases left between them. The CDR3 is 12 residues long. From germline, CDR1 is SNHLY and CDR2 FYNNEI. CDR3 loop: CASRASNQPQHF. The CDR3 nucleotides read TGTGCCAGCAGGGCTAGCAATCAGCCCCAGCATTTT.